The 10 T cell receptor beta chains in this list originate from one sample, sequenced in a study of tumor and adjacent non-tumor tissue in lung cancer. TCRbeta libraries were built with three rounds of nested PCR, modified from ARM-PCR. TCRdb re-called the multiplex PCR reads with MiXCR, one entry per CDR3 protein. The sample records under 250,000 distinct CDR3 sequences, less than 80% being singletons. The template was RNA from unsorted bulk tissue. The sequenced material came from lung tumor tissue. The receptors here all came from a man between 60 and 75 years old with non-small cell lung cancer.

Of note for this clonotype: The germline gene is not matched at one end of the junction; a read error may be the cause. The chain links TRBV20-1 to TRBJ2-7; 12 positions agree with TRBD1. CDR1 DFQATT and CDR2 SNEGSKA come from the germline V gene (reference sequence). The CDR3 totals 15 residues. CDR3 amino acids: CSAAAGDRGLIEQCF. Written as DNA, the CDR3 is TGCAGTGCTGCCGCCGGGGACAGGGGGCTCATCGAGCAGTGCTTC.

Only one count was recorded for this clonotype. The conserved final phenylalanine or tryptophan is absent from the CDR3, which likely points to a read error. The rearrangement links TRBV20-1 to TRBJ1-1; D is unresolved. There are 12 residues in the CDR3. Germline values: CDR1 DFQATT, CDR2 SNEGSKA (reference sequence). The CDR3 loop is CTASEIWQKAFV. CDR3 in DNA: TGCACTGCTAGCGAAATTTGGCAGAAAGCTTTCGTT.

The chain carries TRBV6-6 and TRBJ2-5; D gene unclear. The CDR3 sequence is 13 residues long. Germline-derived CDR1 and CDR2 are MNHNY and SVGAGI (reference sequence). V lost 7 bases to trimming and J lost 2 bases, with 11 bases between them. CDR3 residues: CASIPQAQETQYF. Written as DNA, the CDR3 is TGTGCCAGCATCCCCCAGGCGCAAGAGACCCAGTACTTC.

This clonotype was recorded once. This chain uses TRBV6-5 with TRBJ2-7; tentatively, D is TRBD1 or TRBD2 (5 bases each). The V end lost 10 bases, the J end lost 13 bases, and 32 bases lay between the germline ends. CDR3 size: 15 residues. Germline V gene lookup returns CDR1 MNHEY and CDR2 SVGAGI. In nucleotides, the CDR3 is TGTGCCATCGGCAATGGGGGAGTCACTCGCTACGATCACTACTTC. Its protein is CAIGNGGVTRYDHYF.

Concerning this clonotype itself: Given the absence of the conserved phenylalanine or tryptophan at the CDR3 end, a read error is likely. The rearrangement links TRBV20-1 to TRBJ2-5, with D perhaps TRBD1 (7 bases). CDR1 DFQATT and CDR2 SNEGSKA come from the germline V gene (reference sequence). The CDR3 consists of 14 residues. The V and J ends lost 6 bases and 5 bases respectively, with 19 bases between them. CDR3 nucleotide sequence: TGCAGTGCCCTCAAGGGGGGCAGGGGGGAGACCCAGTACTCC. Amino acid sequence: CSALKGGRGETQYS.

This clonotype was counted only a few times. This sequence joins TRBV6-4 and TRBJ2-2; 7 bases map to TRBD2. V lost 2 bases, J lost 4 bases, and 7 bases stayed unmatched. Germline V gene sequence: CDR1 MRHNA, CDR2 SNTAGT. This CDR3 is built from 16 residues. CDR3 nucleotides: TGTGCCAGCAGTGACGGGGCAGGGAGGGGCACCGGGGAGCTGTTTTTT. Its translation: CASSDGAGRGTGELFF.

In DNA, the CDR3 is TGCAGTGCTAAGAGGGGAACCTCTAGCACAGATACGCAGTATTTT. Translated: CSAKRGTSSTDTQYF. The rearrangement links TRBV20-1 to TRBJ2-3, with D perhaps TRBD1 or TRBD2 (5 bases each). The germline V and J ends were trimmed by 4 bases and 0 bases, with 14 bases remaining between them. Germline values: CDR1 DFQATT, CDR2 SNEGSKA (reference sequence). CDR3 length: 15 residues.

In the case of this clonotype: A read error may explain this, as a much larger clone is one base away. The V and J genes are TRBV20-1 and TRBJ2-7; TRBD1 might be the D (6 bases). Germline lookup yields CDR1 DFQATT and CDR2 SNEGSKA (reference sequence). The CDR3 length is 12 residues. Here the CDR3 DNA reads TGCAGAGCTAACCGGGACAAAGGTTGGCAGTACTTC. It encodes CRANRDKGWQYF.

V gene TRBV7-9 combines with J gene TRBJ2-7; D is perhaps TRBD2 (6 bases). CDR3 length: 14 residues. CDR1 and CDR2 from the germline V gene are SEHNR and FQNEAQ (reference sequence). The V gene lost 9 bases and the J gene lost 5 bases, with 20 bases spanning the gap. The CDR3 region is CASRQPGLTDEQYF. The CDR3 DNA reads TGTGCCAGTAGGCAGCCGGGACTCACAGACGAGCAGTACTTC.

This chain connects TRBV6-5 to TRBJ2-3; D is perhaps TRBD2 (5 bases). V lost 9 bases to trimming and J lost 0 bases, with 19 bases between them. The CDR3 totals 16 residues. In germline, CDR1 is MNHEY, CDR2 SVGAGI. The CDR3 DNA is TGTGCCAGGAAGATACTAGTGCTAACTAGCACAGATACGCAGTATTTT. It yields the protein CARKILVLTSTDTQYF.